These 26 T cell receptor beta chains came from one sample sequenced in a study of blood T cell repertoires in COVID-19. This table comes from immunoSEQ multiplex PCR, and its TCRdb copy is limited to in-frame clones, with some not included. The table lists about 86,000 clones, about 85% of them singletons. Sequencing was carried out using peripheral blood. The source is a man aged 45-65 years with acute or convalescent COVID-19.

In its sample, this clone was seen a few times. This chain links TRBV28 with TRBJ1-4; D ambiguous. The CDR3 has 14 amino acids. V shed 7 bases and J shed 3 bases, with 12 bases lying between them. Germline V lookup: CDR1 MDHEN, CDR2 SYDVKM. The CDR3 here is CASITGGANEKLFF. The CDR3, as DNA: TGTGCCAGCATAACTGGCGGAGCTAATGAAAAACTGTTTTTT.

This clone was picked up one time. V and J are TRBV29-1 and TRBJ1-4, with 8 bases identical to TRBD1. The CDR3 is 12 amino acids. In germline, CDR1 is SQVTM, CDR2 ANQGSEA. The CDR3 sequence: CTPDRGNEKLFF. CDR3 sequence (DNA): TGCACCCCCGACAGGGGTAATGAAAAACTGTTTTTT.

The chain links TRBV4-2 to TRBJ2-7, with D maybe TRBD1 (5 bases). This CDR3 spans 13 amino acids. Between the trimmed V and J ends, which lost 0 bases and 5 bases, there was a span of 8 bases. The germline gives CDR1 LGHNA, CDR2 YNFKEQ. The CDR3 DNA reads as TGTGCCAGCAGCCAAGATTGGGGCCACGAGCAGTACTTC. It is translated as CASSQDWGHEQYF.

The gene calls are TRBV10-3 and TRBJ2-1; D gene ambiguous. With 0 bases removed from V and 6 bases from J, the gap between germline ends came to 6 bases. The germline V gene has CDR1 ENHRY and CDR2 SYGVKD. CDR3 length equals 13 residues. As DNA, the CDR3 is TGTGCCATCAGTGAGTCGGCTAGCAATGAGCAGTTCTTC. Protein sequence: CAISESASNEQFF.

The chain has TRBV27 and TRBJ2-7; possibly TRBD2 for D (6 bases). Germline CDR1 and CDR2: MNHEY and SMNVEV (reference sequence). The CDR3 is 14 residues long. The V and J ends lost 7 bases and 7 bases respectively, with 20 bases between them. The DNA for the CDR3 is TGTGCCAGCACCGCCGCCTTGGGAGGTCGAGAGCAGTACTTC. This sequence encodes CASTAALGGREQYF.

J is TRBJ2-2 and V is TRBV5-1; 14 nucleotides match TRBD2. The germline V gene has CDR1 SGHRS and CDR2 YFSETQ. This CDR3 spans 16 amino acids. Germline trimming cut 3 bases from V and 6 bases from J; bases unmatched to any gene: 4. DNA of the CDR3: TGCGCCAGCAGCTCAGGGACTAGCGGGAGCCCCGGGGAGCTGTTTTTT. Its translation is CASSSGTSGSPGELFF.

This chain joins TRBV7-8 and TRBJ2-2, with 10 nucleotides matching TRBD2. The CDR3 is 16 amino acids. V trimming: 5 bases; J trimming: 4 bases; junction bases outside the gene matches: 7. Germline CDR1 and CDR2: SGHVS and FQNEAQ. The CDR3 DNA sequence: TGTGCCAGCAGCCCACTTAGCGGGGGGATCACCGGGGAGCTGTTTTTT. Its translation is CASSPLSGGITGELFF.

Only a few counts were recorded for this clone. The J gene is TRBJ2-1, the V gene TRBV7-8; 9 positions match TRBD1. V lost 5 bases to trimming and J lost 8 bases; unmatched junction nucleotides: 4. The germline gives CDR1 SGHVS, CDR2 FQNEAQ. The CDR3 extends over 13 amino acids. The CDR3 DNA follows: TGTGCCAGCAGCGACAGGGGGGCTCATGAGCAGTTCTTC. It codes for CASSDRGAHEQFF.

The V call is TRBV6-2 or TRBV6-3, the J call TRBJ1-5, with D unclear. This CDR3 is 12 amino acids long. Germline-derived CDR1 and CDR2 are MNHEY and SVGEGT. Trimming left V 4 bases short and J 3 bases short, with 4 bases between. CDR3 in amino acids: CASSSYNQPQHF. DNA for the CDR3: TGTGCCAGCAGTTCGTACAATCAGCCCCAGCATTTT.

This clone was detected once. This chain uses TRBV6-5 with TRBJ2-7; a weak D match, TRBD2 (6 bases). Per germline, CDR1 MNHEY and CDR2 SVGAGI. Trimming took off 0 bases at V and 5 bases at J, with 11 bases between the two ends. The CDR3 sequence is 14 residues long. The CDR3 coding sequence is TGTGCCAGCAGTTACTCGTGGGGGAGGAACGAGCAGTACTTC. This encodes CASSYSWGRNEQYF.

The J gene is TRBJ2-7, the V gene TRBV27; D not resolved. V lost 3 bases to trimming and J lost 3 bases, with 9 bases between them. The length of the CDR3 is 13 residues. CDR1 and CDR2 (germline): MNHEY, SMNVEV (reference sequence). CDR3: CASSLSTLYEQYF. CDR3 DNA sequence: TGTGCCAGCAGTTTGAGTACCCTCTACGAGCAGTACTTC.

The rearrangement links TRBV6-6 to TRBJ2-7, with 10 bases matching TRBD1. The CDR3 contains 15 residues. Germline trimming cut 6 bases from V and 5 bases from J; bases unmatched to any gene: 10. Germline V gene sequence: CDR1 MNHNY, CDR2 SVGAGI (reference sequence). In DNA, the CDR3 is TGTGCCAGCAGCCGGGGACAGGGGATGGAAAACGAGCAGTACTTC. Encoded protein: CASSRGQGMENEQYF.

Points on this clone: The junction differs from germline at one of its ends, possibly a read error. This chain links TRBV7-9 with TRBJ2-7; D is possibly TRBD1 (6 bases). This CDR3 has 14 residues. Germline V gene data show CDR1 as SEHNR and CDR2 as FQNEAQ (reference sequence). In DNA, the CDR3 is TGTGCCAGCAGCTTAGACAGGGATTGGACCCTAGAGCCCTTC. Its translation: CASSLDRDWTLEPF.

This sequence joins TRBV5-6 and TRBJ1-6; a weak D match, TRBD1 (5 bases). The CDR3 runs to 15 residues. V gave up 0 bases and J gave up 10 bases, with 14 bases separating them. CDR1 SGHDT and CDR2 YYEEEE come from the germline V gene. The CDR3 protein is CASSLAGGGGSPLHF. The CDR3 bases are TGTGCCAGCAGCTTGGCCGGGGGTGGCGGGTCACCCCTCCACTTT.

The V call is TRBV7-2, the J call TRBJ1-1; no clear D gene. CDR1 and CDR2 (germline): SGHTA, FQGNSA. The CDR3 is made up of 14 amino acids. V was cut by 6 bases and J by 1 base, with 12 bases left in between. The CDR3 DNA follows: TGTGCCAGCAGTCCGGTGCAGGCGAACACTGAAGCTTTCTTT. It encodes CASSPVQANTEAFF.

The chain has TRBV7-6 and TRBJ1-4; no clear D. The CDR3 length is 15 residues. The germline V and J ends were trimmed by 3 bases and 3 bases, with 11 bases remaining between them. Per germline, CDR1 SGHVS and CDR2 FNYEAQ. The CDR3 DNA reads TGTGCCAGCAGCTTTGGGCAGGCCGCTAATGAAAAACTGTTTTTT. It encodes CASSFGQAANEKLFF.

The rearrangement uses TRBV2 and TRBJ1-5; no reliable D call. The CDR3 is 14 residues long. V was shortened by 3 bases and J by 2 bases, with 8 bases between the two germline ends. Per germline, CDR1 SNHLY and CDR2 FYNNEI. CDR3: CASSELDGNQPQHF. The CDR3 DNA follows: TGTGCCAGCAGTGAGCTAGACGGCAATCAGCCCCAGCATTTT.

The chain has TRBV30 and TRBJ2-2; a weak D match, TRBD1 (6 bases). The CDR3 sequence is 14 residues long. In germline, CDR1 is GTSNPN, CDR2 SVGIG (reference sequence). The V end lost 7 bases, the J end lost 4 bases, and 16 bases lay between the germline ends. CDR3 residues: CAFQGHPRTGELFF. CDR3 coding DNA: TGTGCCTTCCAGGGACACCCTCGCACCGGGGAGCTGTTTTTT.

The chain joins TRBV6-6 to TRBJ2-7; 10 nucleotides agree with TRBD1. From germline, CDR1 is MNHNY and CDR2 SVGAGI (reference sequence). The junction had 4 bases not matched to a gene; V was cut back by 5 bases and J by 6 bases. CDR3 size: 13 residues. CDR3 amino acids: CASSPRDRGEQYF. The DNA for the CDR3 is TGTGCCAGCAGTCCCCGGGACAGGGGCGAGCAGTACTTC.

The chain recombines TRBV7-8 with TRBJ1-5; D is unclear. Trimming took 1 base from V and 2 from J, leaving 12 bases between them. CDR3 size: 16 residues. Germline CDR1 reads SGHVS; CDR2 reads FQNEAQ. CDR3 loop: CASSLDPGIGNQPQHF. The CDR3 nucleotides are TGTGCCAGCAGCTTAGATCCCGGGATAGGCAATCAGCCCCAGCATTTT.

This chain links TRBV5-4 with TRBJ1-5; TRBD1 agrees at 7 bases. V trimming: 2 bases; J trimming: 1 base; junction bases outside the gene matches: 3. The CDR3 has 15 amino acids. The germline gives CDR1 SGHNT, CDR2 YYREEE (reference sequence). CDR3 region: CASSFAGGSNQPQHF. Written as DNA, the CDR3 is TGTGCCAGCAGCTTCGCAGGGGGGAGCAATCAGCCCCAGCATTTT.

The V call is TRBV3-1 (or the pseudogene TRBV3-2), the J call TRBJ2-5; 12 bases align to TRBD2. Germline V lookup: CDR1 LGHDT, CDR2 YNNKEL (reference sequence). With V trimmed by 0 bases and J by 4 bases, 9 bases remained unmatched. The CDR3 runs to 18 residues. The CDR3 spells CASSQEAASGGDLETQYF. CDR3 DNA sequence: TGTGCCAGCAGCCAAGAGGCGGCTAGCGGGGGGGATCTAGAGACCCAGTACTTC.

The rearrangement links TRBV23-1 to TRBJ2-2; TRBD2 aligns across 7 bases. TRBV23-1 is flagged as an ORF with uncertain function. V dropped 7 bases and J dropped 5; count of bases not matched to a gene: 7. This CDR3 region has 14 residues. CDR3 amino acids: CASIRAGETGELFF. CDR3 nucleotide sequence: TGCGCCAGCATTAGGGCGGGGGAAACCGGGGAGCTGTTTTTT.

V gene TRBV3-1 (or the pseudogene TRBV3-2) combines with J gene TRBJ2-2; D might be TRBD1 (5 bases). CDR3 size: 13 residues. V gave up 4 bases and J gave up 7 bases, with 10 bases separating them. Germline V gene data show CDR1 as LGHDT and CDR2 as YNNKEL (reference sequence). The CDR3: CASSRGQGGELFF. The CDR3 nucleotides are TGTGCCAGCAGCCGTGGGCAGGGCGGGGAGCTGTTTTTT.

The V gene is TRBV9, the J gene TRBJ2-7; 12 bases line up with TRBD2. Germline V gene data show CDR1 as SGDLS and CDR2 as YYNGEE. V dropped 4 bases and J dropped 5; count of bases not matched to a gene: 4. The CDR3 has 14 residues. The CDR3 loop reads CASSLTSGSHEQYF. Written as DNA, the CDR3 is TGTGCCAGCAGCCTGACTAGCGGGAGCCACGAGCAGTACTTC.

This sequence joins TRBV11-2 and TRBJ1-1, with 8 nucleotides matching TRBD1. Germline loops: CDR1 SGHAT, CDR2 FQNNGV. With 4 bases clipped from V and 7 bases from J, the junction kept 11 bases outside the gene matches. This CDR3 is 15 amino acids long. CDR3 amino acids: CASSSYQGAFVEAFF. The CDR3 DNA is TGTGCCAGCAGCTCCTACCAGGGGGCGTTTGTTGAAGCTTTCTTT.